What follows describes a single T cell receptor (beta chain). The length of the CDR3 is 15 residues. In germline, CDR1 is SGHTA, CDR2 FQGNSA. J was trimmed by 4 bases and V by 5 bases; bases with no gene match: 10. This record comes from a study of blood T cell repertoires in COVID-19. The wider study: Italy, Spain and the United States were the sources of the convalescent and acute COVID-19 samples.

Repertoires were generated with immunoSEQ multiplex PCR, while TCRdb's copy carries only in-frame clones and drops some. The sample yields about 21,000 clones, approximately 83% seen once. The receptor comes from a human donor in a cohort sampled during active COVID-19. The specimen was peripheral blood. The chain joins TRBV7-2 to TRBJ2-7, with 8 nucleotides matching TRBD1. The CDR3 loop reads CASSPWGTGAYEQYF. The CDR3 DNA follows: TGTGCCAGCAGCCCGTGGGGGACAGGAGCTTACGAGCAGTACTTC.